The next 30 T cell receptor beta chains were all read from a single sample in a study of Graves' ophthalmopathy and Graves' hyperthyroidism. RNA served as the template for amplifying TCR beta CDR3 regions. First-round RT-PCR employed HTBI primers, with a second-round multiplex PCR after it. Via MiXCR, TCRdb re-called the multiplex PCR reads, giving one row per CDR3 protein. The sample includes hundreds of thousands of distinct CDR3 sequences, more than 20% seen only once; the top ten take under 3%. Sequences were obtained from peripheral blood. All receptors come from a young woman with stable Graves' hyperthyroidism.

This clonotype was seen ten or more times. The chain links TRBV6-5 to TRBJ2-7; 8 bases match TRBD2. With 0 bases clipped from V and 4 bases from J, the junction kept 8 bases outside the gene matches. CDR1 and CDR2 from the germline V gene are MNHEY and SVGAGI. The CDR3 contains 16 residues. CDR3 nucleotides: TGTGCCAGCAGTTACTCTCTAGCGGGCCTGAGGTACGAGCAGTACTTC. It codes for CASSYSLAGLRYEQYF.

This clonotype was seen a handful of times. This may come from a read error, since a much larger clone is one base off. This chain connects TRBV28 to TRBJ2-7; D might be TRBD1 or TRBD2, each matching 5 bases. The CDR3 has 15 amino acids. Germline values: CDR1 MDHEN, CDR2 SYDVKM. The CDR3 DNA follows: TGTGCCAACAGTTGGACCGGGGCAGGAACCTACGAGCAGTACTTC. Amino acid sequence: CANSWTGAGTYEQYF. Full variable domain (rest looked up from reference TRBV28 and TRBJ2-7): DVKVTQSSRYLVKRTGEKVFLECVQDMDHENMFWYRQDPGLGLRLIYFSYDVKMKEKGDIPEGYSVSREKKERFSLILESASTNQTSMYLCANSWTGAGTYEQYFGPGTRLTVT.

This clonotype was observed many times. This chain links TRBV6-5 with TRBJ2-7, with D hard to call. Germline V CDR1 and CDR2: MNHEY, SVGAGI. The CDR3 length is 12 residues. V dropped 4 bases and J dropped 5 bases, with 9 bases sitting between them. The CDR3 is CASSSESHEQYF. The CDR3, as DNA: TGTGCCAGCAGTTCGGAGAGTCACGAGCAGTACTTC.

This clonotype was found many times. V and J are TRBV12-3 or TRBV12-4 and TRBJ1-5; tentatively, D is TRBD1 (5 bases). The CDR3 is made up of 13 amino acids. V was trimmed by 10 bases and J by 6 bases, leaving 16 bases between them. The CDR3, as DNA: TGTGCCACCAACGGGGGATTTAGTCAGCCCCAGCATTTT. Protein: CATNGGFSQPQHF.

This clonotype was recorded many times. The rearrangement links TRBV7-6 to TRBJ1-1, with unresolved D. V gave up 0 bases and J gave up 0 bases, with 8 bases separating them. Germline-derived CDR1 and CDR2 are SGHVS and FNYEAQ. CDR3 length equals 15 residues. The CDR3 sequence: CASSLAQGMNTEAFF. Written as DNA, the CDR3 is TGTGCCAGCAGCTTAGCGCAAGGGATGAACACTGAAGCTTTCTTT. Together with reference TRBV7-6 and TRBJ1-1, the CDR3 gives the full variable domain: GAGVSQSPRYKVTKRGQDVALRCDPISGHVSLYWYRQALGQGPEFLTYFNYEAQQDKSGLPNDRFSAERPEGSISTLTIQRTEQRDSAMYRCASSLAQGMNTEAFFGQGTRLTVV.

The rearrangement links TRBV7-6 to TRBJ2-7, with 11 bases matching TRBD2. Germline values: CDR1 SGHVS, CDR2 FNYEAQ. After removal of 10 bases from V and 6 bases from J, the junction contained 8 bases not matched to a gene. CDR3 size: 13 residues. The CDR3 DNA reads TGTGCCACCCGGATACTAGCGGGAGTCGAGCAGTACTTC. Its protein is CATRILAGVEQYF. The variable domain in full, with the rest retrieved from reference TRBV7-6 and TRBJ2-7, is GAGVSQSPRYKVTKRGQDVALRCDPISGHVSLYWYRQALGQGPEFLTYFNYEAQQDKSGLPNDRFSAERPEGSISTLTIQRTEQRDSAMYRCATRILAGVEQYFGPGTRLTVT.

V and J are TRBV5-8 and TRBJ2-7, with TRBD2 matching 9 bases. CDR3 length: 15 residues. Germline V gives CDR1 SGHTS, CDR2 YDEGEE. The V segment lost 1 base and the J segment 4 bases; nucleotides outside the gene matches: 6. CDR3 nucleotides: TGTGCCAGCAGCTTGTTGAGCGGGAGGCCGTACGAGCAGTACTTC. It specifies CASSLLSGRPYEQYF.

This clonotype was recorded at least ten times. In DNA, the CDR3 is TGCAGTGCTTTCCAGGCAGGGGAGATCCAGCCCCAGCATTTT. Amino acids: CSAFQAGEIQPQHF. The chain employs TRBV20-1 and TRBJ1-5, with D possibly matching TRBD1 (6 bases). From germline, CDR1 is DFQATT and CDR2 SNEGSKA (reference sequence). This CDR3 spans 14 amino acids. V was pared by 5 bases and J by 7 bases, with 18 bases between.

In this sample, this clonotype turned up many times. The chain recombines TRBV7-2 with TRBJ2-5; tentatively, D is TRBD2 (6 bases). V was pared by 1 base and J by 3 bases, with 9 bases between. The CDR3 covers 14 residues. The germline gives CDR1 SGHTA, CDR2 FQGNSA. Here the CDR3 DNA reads TGTGCCAGCAGCTTAGTGTCTAGCGAAGAGACCCAGTACTTC. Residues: CASSLVSSEETQYF.

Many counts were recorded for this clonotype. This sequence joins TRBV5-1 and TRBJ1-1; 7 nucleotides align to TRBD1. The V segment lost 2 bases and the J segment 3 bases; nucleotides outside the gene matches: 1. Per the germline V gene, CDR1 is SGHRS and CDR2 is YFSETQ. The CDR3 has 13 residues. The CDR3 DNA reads TGCGCCAGCAGCTTCGGGACAGACACTGAAGCTTTCTTT. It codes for CASSFGTDTEAFF.

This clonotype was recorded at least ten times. The CDR3 nucleotides read TGTGCCAGCAGCTGGGGGGGAGCGGGAACCTACGAGCAGTACTTC. Amino acid sequence: CASSWGGAGTYEQYF. The chain joins TRBV7-8 to TRBJ2-7; 7 bases are a match to TRBD2. This CDR3 has 15 amino acids. Germline V lookup: CDR1 SGHVS, CDR2 FQNEAQ. The V gene end was trimmed by 4 bases and the J gene end by 2 bases; junction bases not matched to a gene: 8.

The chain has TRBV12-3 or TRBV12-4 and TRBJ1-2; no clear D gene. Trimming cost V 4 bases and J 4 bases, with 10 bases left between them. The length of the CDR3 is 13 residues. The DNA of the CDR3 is TGTGCCAGCAGTTCCGCGGCGGTCTATGGCTACACCTTC. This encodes CASSSAAVYGYTF.

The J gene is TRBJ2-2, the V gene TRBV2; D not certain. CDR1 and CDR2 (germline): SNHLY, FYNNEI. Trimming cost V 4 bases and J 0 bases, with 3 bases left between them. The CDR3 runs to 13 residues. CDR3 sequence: CASSGSNTGELFF. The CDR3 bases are TGTGCCAGCAGTGGGTCGAACACCGGGGAGCTGTTTTTT.

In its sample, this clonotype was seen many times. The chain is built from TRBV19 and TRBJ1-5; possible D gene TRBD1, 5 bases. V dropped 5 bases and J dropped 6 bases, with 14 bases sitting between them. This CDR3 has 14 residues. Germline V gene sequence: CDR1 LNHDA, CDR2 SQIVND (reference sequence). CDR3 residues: CASSPNLGGQPQHF. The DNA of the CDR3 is TGTGCCAGTAGTCCCAATCTGGGGGGTCAGCCCCAGCATTTT.

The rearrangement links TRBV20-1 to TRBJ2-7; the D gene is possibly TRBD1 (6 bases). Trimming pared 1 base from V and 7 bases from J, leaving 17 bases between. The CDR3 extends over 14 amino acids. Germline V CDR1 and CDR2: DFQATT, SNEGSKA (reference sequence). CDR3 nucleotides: TGCAGTGCTAGAGCTCGACTTGTAAGGGGGGAGCAGTACTTC. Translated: CSARARLVRGEQYF.

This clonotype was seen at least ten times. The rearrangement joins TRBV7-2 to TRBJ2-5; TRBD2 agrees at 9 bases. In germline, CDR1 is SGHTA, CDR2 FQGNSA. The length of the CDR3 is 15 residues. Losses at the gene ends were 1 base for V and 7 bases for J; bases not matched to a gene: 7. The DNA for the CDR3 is TGTGCCAGCAGCTTAGTTAGCGGGAGTGTCGGGACCCAGTACTTC. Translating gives CASSLVSGSVGTQYF.

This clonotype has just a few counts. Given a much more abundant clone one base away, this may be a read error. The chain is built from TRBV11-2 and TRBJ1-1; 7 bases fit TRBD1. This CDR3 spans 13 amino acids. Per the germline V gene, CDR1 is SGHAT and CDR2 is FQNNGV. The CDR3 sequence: CASSIGQAGKACF. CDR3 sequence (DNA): TGTGCCAGCAGCATCGGACAGGCAGGCAAAGCTTGCTTT. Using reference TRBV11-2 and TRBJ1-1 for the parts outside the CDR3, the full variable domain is EAGVAQSPRYKIIEKRQSVAFWCNPISGHATLYWYQQILGQGPKLLIQFQNNGVVDDSQLPKDRFSAERLKGVDSTLKIQPAKLEDSAVYLCASSIGQAGKACFGQGTRLTVV.

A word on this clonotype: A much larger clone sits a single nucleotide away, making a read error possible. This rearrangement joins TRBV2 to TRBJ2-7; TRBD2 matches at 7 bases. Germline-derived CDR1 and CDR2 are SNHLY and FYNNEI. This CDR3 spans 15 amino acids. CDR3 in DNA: TGTGCCGGCAGTCCTCGTTGGGGGGGTGCCTACGAGCAGTACTTC. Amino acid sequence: CAGSPRWGGAYEQYF.

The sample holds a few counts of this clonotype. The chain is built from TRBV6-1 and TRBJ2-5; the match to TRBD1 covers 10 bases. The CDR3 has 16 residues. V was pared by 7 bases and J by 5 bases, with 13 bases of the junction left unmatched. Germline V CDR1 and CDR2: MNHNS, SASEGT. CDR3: CASTAWDRGDEETQYF. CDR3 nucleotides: TGTGCCAGCACCGCATGGGACAGGGGAGATGAGGAGACCCAGTACTTC.

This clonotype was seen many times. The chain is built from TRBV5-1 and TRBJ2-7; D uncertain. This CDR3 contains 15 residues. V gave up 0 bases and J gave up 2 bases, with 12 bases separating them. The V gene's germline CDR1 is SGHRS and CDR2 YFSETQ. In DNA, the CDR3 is TGCGCCAGCAGCTTGGGGGCAGGTACAACCTACGAGCAGTACTTC. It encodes CASSLGAGTTYEQYF.

CDR3: CASSPRGQVDTEAFF. DNA of the CDR3: TGTGCCAGCAGTCCTCGGGGACAGGTGGACACTGAAGCTTTCTTT. V gene TRBV12-3 or TRBV12-4 combines with J gene TRBJ1-1; 8 nucleotides agree with TRBD1. The CDR3 spans 15 residues. The trim removed 5 bases at V and 3 bases at J, leaving 8 bases unmatched.

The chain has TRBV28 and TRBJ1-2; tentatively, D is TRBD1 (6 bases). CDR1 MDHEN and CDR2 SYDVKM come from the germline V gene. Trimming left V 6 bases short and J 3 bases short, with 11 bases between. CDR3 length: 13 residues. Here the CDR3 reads CASSQGRDYGYTF. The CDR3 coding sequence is TGTGCCAGCAGCCAGGGGAGGGACTATGGCTACACCTTC.

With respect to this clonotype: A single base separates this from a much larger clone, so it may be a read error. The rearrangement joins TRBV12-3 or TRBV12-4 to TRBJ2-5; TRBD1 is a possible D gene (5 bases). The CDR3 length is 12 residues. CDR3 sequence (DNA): TGTGCCAGCAGGGACATCCAAGAGACCCAGCACTTC. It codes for CASRDIQETQHF.

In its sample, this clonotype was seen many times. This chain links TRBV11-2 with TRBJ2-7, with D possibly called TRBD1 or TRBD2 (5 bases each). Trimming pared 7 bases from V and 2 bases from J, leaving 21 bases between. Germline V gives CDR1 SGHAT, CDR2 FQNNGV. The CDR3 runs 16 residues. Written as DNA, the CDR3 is TGTGCCAGCAACTCCCTAGGGACGCTCGGCGCCTACGAGCAGTACTTC. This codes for CASNSLGTLGAYEQYF.

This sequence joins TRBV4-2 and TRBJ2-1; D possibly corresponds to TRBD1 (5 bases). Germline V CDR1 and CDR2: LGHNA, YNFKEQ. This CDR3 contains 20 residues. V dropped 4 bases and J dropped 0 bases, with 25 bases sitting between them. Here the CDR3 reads CASSPHRMKRADSSYNEQFF. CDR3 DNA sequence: TGTGCCAGCAGCCCCCATAGGATGAAACGGGCAGACAGCTCCTACAATGAGCAGTTCTTC.

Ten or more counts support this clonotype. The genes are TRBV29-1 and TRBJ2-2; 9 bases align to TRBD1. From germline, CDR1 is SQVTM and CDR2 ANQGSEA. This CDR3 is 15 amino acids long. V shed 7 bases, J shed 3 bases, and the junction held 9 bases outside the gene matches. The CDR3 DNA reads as TGCAGCGCTCGTCGGGGGACAGGGTACACCGGGGAGCTGTTTTTT. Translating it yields CSARRGTGYTGELFF.

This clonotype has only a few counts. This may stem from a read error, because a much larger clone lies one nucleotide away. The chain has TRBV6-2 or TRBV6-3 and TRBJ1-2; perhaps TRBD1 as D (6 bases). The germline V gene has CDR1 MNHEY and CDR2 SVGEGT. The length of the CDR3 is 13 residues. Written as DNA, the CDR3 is TGTGCCAGCAGACGGACAGCTAACTATGGCTACATCTTC. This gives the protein CASRRTANYGYIF.

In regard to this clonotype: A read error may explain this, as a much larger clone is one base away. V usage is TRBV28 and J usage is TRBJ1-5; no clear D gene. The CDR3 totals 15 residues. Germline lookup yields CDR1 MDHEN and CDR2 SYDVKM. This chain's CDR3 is CASTSPDTSNQPHHF. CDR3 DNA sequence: TGTGCCAGCACCTCTCCAGACACTAGCAATCAGCCCCATCATTTT.

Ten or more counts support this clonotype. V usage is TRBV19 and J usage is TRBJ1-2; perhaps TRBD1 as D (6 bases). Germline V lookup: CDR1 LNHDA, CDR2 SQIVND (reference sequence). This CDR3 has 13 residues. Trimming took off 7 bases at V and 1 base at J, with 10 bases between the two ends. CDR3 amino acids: CASKDSFNYGYTF. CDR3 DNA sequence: TGTGCCAGTAAGGACAGCTTTAACTATGGCTACACCTTC. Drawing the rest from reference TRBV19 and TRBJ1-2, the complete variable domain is DGGITQSPKYLFRKEGQNVTLSCEQNLNHDAMYWYRQDPGQGLRLIYYSQIVNDFQKGDIAEGYSVSREKKESFPLTVTSAQKNPTAFYLCASKDSFNYGYTFGSGTRLTVV.

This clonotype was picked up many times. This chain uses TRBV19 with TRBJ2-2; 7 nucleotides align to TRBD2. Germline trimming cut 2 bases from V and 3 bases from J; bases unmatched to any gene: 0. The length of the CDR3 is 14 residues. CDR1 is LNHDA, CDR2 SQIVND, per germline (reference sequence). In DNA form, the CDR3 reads TGTGCCAGTAGTATAACTAGCGACACCGGGGAGCTGTTTTTT. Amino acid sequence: CASSITSDTGELFF. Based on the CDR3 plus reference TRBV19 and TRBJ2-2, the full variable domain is DGGITQSPKYLFRKEGQNVTLSCEQNLNHDAMYWYRQDPGQGLRLIYYSQIVNDFQKGDIAEGYSVSREKKESFPLTVTSAQKNPTAFYLCASSITSDTGELFFGEGSRLTVL.